This TCR beta chain was identified in a study of control samples from healthy donors and cancer patients. The germline V gene encodes CDR1 SGDLS and CDR2 YYNGEE. The CDR3 loop spans 14 amino acids. Assay used: immunoSEQ multiplex PCR; TCRdb lists only in-frame clones, some missing. Of about 140,000 clones in the sample, more than 80% were seen once. This clone was picked up one time. The junction and the germline gene differ at one end; a read error may be behind it. The V call is TRBV9, the J call TRBJ2-7; TRBD1 might be the D (6 bases). What was sequenced was blood. This receptor was obtained from a man aged 18 to 29 in good health. CDR3 nucleotides: TGTGCCAGCAGCGTAAGTGGGGGCTCCTTCGAGCAGTACTTC. Protein product: CASSVSGGSFEQYF. The whole variable domain, remainder taken from reference TRBV9 and TRBJ2-7, is DSGVTQTPKHLITATGQRVTLRCSPRSGDLSVYWYQQSLDQGLQFLIQYYNGEERAKGNILERFSAQQFPDLHSELNLSSLELGDSALYFCASSVSGGSFEQYFGPGTRLTVT.